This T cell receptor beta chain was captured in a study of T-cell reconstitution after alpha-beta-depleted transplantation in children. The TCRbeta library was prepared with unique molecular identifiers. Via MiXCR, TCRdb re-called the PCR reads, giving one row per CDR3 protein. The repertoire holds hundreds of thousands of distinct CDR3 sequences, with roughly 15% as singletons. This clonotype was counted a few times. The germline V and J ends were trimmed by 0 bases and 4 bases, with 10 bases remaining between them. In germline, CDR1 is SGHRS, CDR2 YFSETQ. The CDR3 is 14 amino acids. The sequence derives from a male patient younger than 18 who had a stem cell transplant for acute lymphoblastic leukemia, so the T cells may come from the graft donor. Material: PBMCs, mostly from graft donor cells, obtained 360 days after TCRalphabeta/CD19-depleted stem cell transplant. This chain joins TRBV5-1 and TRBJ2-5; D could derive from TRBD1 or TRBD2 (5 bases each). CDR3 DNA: TGCGCCAGCAGCTTGGGAGACGGGACAGAGACCCAGTACTTC. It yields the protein CASSLGDGTETQYF.